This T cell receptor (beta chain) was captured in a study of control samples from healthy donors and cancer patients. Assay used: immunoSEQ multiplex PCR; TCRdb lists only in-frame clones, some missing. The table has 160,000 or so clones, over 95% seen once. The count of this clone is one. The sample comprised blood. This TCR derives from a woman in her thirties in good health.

This CDR3 is CASRPGLATNEKLFF. The DNA of the CDR3 is TGTGCCAGCAGACCTGGCCTTGCAACTAATGAAAAACTGTTTTTT. The rearrangement uses TRBV27 and TRBJ1-4; no firm D call. CDR3 size: 15 residues. With 6 bases removed from V and 0 bases from J, the gap between germline ends came to 11 bases. The germline V gene has CDR1 MNHEY and CDR2 SMNVEV (reference sequence).